This TCR beta chain was sequenced for a study of blood T cell repertoires in COVID-19. Study-wide background: Spain, Italy and the United States supplied samples that represented acute and convalescent COVID-19. From T cells, B-cell-depleted T cells, or PBMCs came the material, which was cDNA or gDNA.

The CDR3 totals 16 residues. In germline, CDR1 is WNHNN, CDR2 SYGVQD (reference sequence). Trimming cost V 4 bases and J 0 bases, with 13 bases left between them. In the original processing: Estimation of nucleated cell counts was performed using reference gene primer amplification. Profiling relied on immunoSEQ multiplex PCR, and the TCRdb table lists in-frame clones only, not all of them. V and J calls and clone size are as listed in that table; D and trimming were resolved from the DNA. Altogether tens of thousands of clones are present, about nine tenths being singletons, with the ten largest covering approximately 15%.

The sample was peripheral blood. V usage is TRBV10-1 and J usage is TRBJ1-5; unclear D gene. The sequence derives from an elderly woman with active or convalescent COVID-19. Written as DNA, the CDR3 is TGCGCCAGCAGTGGTGGTCTGGAGGCTAGCAATCAGCCCCAGCATTTT. It is translated as CASSGGLEASNQPQHF.